This T cell receptor beta chain appears in the sequencing data of a study of graft-versus-host responses after intestinal transplantation. Trimming removed 4 bases from V and 4 bases from J; junction bases left unmatched: 1. Germline CDR1 reads MNHEY; CDR2 reads SMNVEV (reference sequence). This CDR3 is built from 13 residues. Sequencing used immunoSEQ multiplex PCR; TCRdb keeps in-frame clones, though not all of them. The repertoire holds 90,000 to 150,000 clones, with 95% as singletons. Details on this clone: Its antigen remains unknown.

The receptor was derived from a human donor who received an intestinal transplant. This chain joins TRBV27 and TRBJ2-1, with 7 bases that match TRBD2. The source material was unstimulated CD8+ T cells sorted from spleen or lymph node cells, sampled before intestinal transplant. CDR3 protein: CASSWRGYNEQFF. The CDR3 nucleotides read TGTGCCAGCAGTTGGCGGGGGTACAATGAGCAGTTCTTC.